Following are 12 T cell receptor beta chains from one sample sequenced in a study of post-analysis software for immune sequencing data. Findings and limits, study-wide: Five TRBV segments were more frequent in patients than controls; TRBV5-6, TRBV5-1 and TRBV20-1 belonged to this group.

cDNA libraries of TCR beta carried unique molecular identifiers. TCRdb reanalysed the PCR reads using MiXCR and keeps one entry per CDR3 protein. The sample contains hundreds of thousands of distinct CDR3 sequences, around 60% of which appear only once. These receptors have no identified antigens. Source material: blood. Receptors were obtained from a girl aged 2-10 years with multiple sclerosis.

This clonotype appeared a single time. V and J are TRBV6-6 and TRBJ1-2, with 9 bases lining up with TRBD1. From germline, CDR1 is MNHNY and CDR2 SVGAGI (reference sequence). V lost 0 bases to trimming and J lost 8 bases; unmatched junction nucleotides: 7. The CDR3 contains 15 residues. The CDR3 reads CASSYSRTGEGGYTF. CDR3 in DNA: TGTGCCAGCAGTTACTCCAGGACAGGGGAAGGAGGCTACACCTTC.

The genes are TRBV29-1 and TRBJ2-4; tentative D call: TRBD2 (5 bases). CDR1 is SQVTM, CDR2 ANQGSEA, per germline. This CDR3 has 16 residues. Trimming removed 6 bases from V and 0 bases from J, with 18 bases in between. The CDR3 sequence is CSVRSSGGGAKNIQYF. The CDR3 DNA reads TGCAGCGTACGAAGTTCGGGCGGAGGAGCCAAAAACATTCAGTACTTC. The variable domain in full, completed from reference TRBV29-1 and TRBJ2-4, reads SAVISQKPSRDICQRGTSLTIQCQVDSQVTMMFWYRQQPGQSLTLIATANQGSEATYESGFVIDKFPISRPNLTFSTLTVSNMSPEDSSIYLCSVRSSGGGAKNIQYFGAGTRLSVL.

The V gene is TRBV6-2 or TRBV6-3, the J gene TRBJ1-1; D is ambiguous. CDR1 and CDR2 from the germline V gene are MNHEY and SVGEGT. The CDR3 is made up of 16 amino acids. V gave up 0 bases and J gave up 4 bases, with 15 bases separating them. CDR3 residues: CASSYSKGDWGTEAFF. The CDR3 DNA sequence: TGTGCCAGCAGTTACTCGAAAGGCGATTGGGGCACTGAAGCTTTCTTT.

This clonotype was seen just once. The rearrangement links TRBV4-2 to TRBJ1-1, with TRBD1 matching over 10 bases. This CDR3 contains 16 residues. V lost 1 base, J lost 1 base, and 3 bases stayed unmatched. Looked up from germline, CDR1 is LGHNA and CDR2 is YNFKEQ. Here the CDR3 reads CASSQGTGGPNTEAFF. As DNA, the CDR3 is TGTGCCAGCAGCCAAGGGACAGGGGGACCGAACACTGAAGCTTTCTTT.

This clonotype has just a few counts. The genes are TRBV20-1 and TRBJ2-6; D may match TRBD1 or TRBD2 (5 bases each). This CDR3 has 14 residues. V was cut by 2 bases and J by 4 bases, with 9 bases left in between. The V gene's germline CDR1 is DFQATT and CDR2 SNEGSKA (reference sequence). For the CDR3, the DNA is TGCAGTGCTAGATCAGGGACCGGGGCCAACGTCCTGACTTTC. It is translated as CSARSGTGANVLTF.

This clonotype has a handful of counts. This chain links TRBV5-1 with TRBJ2-1; 10 positions match TRBD2. Unmatched junction bases numbered 11, after V lost 1 base and J lost 7 bases. Germline V CDR1 and CDR2: SGHRS, YFSETQ. The CDR3 contains 17 residues. The chain's CDR3 is CASSLSTSGKQWNEQFF. The CDR3 DNA reads TGCGCCAGCAGCTTGTCCACTAGCGGGAAACAGTGGAATGAGCAGTTCTTC.

There are a few counts of this clonotype. The rearrangement uses TRBV6-5 and TRBJ2-1, with 7 bases lining up with TRBD2. The V gene's germline CDR1 is MNHEY and CDR2 SVGAGI. J lost 8 bases, V lost 2 bases, and 0 bases had no gene match. There are 12 residues in the CDR3. CDR3 in DNA: TGTGCCAGCAGTTACCGGGGGGATGAGCAGTTCTTC. This translates into CASSYRGDEQFF.

This clonotype was found a few times. The chain carries TRBV6-1 and TRBJ1-1, with 8 bases aligning to TRBD1. V lost 2 bases and J lost 7; bases outside the gene matches: 6. Germline V gene lookup returns CDR1 MNHNS and CDR2 SASEGT. The CDR3 is 14 residues long. CDR3 amino acids: CASSENAGQDEAFF. The CDR3 DNA sequence: TGTGCCAGCAGTGAAAATGCGGGACAGGATGAAGCTTTCTTT.

V and J are TRBV11-2 and TRBJ1-2; D gene unclear. V shed 1 base and J shed 6 bases, with 18 bases lying between them. CDR1 is SGHAT, CDR2 FQNNGV, per germline. The CDR3 extends over 16 amino acids. The CDR3 loop reads CASSLGRPLAPDGYTF. The CDR3 region has the DNA TGTGCCAGCAGCTTAGGCAGACCTTTAGCTCCGGATGGCTACACCTTC.

This clonotype was seen a handful of times. The V gene is TRBV3-1, the J gene TRBJ2-5; 7 bases are a match to TRBD2. The CDR3 consists of 15 residues. The ends lost 3 bases at V and 1 base at J; junction bases unmatched: 5. From germline, CDR1 is LGHDT and CDR2 YNNKEL (reference sequence). CDR3 sequence reads: CASSHPPGGQETQYF. CDR3 sequence (DNA): TGTGCCAGCAGCCACCCGCCGGGGGGCCAAGAGACCCAGTACTTC.

The chain combines TRBV9 with TRBJ2-1, with TRBD2 matching 8 bases. CDR1 and CDR2 (germline): SGDLS, YYNGEE. V shed 4 bases and J 7 bases; nucleotides not matched to a gene: 10. The CDR3 is made up of 15 amino acids. DNA for the CDR3: TGTGCCAGCAGCCCCTCAAGCGGGAGTGGGAATGAGCAGTTCTTC. It encodes CASSPSSGSGNEQFF.

The gene calls are TRBV6-6 and TRBJ2-3; weak D call: TRBD2 (6 bases). Germline-derived CDR1 and CDR2 are MNHNY and SVGAGI (reference sequence). This CDR3 has 13 amino acids. V shed 7 bases and J shed 7 bases, with 15 bases lying between them. The CDR3 loop is CASTRDFLNTQYF. The CDR3 DNA is TGTGCCAGCACCCGGGACTTCCTTAATACGCAGTATTTT.